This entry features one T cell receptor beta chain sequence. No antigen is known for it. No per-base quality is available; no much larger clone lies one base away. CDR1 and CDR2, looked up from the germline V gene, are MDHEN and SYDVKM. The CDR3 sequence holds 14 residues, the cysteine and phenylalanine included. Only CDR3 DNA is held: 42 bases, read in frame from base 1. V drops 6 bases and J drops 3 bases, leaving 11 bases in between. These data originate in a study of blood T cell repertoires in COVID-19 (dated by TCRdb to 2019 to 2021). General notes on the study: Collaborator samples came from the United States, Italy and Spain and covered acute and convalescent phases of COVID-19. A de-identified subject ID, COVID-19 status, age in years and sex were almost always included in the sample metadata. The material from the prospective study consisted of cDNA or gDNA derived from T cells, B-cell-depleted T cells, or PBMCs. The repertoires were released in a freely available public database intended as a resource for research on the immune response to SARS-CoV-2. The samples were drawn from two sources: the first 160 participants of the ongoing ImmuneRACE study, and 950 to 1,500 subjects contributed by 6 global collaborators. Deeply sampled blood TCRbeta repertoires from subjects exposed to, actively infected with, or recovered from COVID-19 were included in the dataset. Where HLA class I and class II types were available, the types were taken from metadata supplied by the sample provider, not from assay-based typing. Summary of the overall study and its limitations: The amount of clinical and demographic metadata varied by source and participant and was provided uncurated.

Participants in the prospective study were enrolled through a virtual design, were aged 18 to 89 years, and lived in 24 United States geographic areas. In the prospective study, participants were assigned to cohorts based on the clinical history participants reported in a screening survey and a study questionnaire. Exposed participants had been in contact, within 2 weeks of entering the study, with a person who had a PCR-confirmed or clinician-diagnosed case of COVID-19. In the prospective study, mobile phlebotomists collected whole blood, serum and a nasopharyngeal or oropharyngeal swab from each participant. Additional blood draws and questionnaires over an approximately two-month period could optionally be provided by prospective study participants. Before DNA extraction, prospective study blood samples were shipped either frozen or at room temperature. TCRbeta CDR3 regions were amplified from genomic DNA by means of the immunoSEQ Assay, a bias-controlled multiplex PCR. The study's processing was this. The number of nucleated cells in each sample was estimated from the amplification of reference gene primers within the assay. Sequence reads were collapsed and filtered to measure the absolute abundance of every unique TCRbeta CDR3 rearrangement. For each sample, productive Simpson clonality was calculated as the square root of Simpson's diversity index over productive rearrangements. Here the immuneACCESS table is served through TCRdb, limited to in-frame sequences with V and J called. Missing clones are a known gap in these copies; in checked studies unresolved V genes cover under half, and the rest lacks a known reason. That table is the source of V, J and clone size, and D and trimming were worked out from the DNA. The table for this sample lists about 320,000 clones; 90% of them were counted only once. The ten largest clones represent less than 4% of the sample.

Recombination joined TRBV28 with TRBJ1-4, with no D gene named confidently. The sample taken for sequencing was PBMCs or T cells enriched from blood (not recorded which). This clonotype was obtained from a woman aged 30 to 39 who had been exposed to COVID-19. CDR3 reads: CASSLTTANEKLFF. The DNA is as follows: TGTGCCAGCAGCCTTACAACAGCTAATGAAAAACTGTTTTTT.